This T cell receptor beta chain came from a study of shared clonotypes between healthy human individuals (TCRdb year 2020). Regarding the complete study: The cohort comprised two women and three men aged 18 to 49 years. For each donor, CD4 naive and CD4 memory were each run on three plates, CD8 naive on two plates, and CD8 memory on one plate. To estimate repertoire size and how much clonotype sharing occurs between individuals, the study deeply sequenced the blood TCR repertoires of about five healthy adults. Libraries were prepared and TCR repertoires were sequenced by different laboratories using diverse techniques, in order to increase sequencing depth and limit assay-specific biases. Leukapheresis yielded between about 0.85 and 10 billion PBMCs per donor. The paper as a whole reports these results and caveats: Because the study included a small number of donors, the genetic and exposure-history diversity represented was limited. Incomplete sequencing was indicated by rarefaction of sorted-subset datasets, despite the large sequencing depth. Higher generation probabilities were observed for clonotypes shared by all four sorted-subset donors than for non-shared clonotypes. Approximately 5% of naive CD4, 3.5% of naive CD8, roughly 2.4% of memory CD4, and 0.4% of memory CD8 clonotypes were shared across a few donors. Sampling was limited to blood, and TCR repertoires in tissue likely differ from TCR repertoires in blood. Based on pairwise subsampling, the degree of clonotype sharing among donors was expected to be affected by sequencing depth. Estimated clonotype richness was generally larger for naive than for memory subsets.

TCR CDR3 regions were amplified from genomic DNA by multiplex PCR using the deep immunoSEQ assay. For each cell subset, the extracted genomic DNA was distributed evenly across all wells of several immunoSEQ 96-well plates, and each plate served as one replicate. For sorted subsets, 200 to 250 ng of genomic DNA, equivalent to tens of thousands of T cell genomes, went into each replicate PCR. The purified libraries were quantified using a Qubit 3.0 fluorometer, sized with a Bioanalyzer 2100, and then quantified again using the KAPA Library Quantification kit. A separate single-read 150-cycle Illumina NextSeq 550 flow cell was used to sequence each immunoSEQ 96-well plate. From the authors' description of their analysis: Because the immunoSEQ output included only junctional sequences and no quality scores, the filtering could not be the same as the filtering used for full-length reads. To assign V/J genes and CDR3, sequences were annotated using PyIR, a Python wrapper for IgBLAST v1.9, with IMGT germline references. Reads with weak V/J assignments (E-value above 1e-6), missing CDR3, stop codons, out-of-frame junctions, or ambiguous translated residues were removed. V3J clonotypes were defined as sequences sharing the same inferred V gene, J gene, and CDR3 amino acid sequence. To compute the percentage overlap between repertoires, the number of shared unique clonotypes was divided by the size of the smaller repertoire. Three approaches were used to assess repertoire richness: RTK rarefaction, the Chao1 estimator, and Recon v2.1 estimates of unobserved clonotypes. Generation probabilities were computed with OLGA for all TCRbeta clonotypes obtained by the gDNA method from several donors. TCRdb retrieved this table from immuneACCESS and kept in-frame rearrangements only. Not all clones are present; in checked studies, unresolved V genes account for under half, and no reason is known for the remainder. V and J calls plus clone size are reproduced from that table; the DNA served to infer D and trimming. In this sample the table shows 2,500,000 or so clones, around 90% of which occur a single time. Clones ranked in the top ten supply around 0.14% of the sample.

The CDR3 spans 15 residues, from the cysteine through the phenylalanine. Only the CDR3 DNA is retained, 45 bases long and in frame from the first base. CDR1 and CDR2, looked up from the germline V gene, are LGHNA and YSLEER. The germline ends are 10 bases apart after V is trimmed by 0 bases and J by 5 bases. Healthy HIV-negative adults with no recently reported acute infections or vaccinations were included as donors. All donors were Caucasian adults living in Nashville, Tennessee, USA. CD4+ T cells were enriched by magnetic negative selection, after which naive cells were positively selected on CD45RA and the negative fraction was taken as the memory subset. Blood was collected by leukapheresis, and PBMCs were isolated by Ficoll-Histopaque density gradient centrifugation and then cryopreserved in liquid nitrogen vapor phase. Analytical flow cytometry was used to check the purity and quantity of each magnetically sorted T cell population. Genomic DNA was isolated from each sorted fraction and quantified by UV absorbance on a Nanodrop 2000c.

Of note for this clone: Its cognate antigen has yet to be identified. The input lacks base qualities; no much larger clone sits a single base away.

The rearrangement combines TRBV4-3 with TRBJ1-4, and the D gene may be TRBD1, 5 bases matching. Input material: naive CD4+ T cells sorted from blood. The cell subset or site label, as the study defines it: CD45RA+ positively selected. This TCR derives from a young man in good health. The DNA sequence is given as TGCGCCAGCAGCCAAGAAGGGGTCCCGAATGAAAAACTGTTTTTT. This yields the protein CASSQEGVPNEKLFF.